This record concerns one TCR beta chain sequence. What it recognizes is unknown. The repertoire was sequenced with immunoSEQ multiplex PCR; TCRdb's copy has only in-frame clones and lacks some. The sample yields roughly 460,000 clones, approximately 90% seen once. This entry comes from a study of Ad26.COV2.S vaccination and SARS-CoV-2 variants. Study information: Donor was one of the participants in the Ad26.COV2.S arm of the COV1001 trial.

Study findings and constraints: Comparable non-spike TCR breadth was observed in vaccine and placebo recipients.

From germline, CDR1 is SEHNR and CDR2 FQNEAQ (reference sequence). There are 12 residues in the CDR3. V lost 5 bases, J lost 7 bases, and 11 bases lay in between. Noted treatment: around 19 received Ad26.COV2.S at low or high dose, single or two shots; roughly five received placebo; per-sample allocation not given. Specimen acquisition occurred on day 63 following the initial vaccine or placebo injection. Wuhan-strain SARS-CoV-2 spike was expressed by the Ad26 vector that made up the vaccine. The sequence came from a person aged 18-65 years who received the Ad26.COV2.S COVID-19 vaccine or a placebo. The chain joins TRBV7-9 to TRBJ1-1, with a tentative D call TRBD1 (6 bases). The input for sequencing was peripheral blood, taken in a trial of Ad26.COV2.S vaccine versus placebo. CDR3 sequence: CASSPLQGEAFF. CDR3 DNA sequence: TGTGCCAGCAGCCCCTTACAGGGTGAAGCTTTCTTT.